This T cell receptor beta chain was found in a study of CD8 T cells in Susac syndrome. RNA was extracted with the RNeasy kit, and a quantity of about 0.45 to 1 ug was reverse transcribed using random hexamers. TCR beta CDR3 was amplified by immunoSEQ covering 54 Vbeta and 13 Jbeta. TCRdb reprocessed the immunoSEQ multiplex PCR reads via MiXCR and lists one record per CDR3 protein. This sample has under 95,000 distinct CDR3 sequences, with just under 95% found just once. The CDR3 contains 13 residues. V lost 5 bases to trimming and J lost 2 bases; unmatched junction nucleotides: 3. CDR1 and CDR2 from the germline V gene are LGHNA and YSLEER.

The TCR sequence derives from a human donor with Susac syndrome. The genes are TRBV4-3 and TRBJ2-7; 7 nucleotides match TRBD2. The sequenced sample was CD8+ T cells from PBMCs. CDR3 nucleotide sequence: TGCGCCAGCAGCGCGGGAGTGGCCTACGAGCAGTACTTC. Translating gives CASSAGVAYEQYF.